Given below is one TCR beta chain in context. At one end the junction does not follow the germline gene, possibly because of a read error. Template material for amplifying TCR beta CDR3 regions consisted of RNA transcripts. TCR CDR3 underwent first-round RT-PCR with the HTBI primer set. MiXCR, applied by TCRdb to the multiplex PCR reads, yields one record per CDR3 protein. The repertoire holds roughly 570,000 distinct CDR3 sequences, with more than 45% as singletons. The length of the CDR3 is 13 residues. Germline CDR1 MGHDK, CDR2 SYGVNS. The sample comes from a study of T cells in Graves' hyperthyroidism and ophthalmopathy.

The chain joins TRBV25-1 to TRBJ2-5, with unresolved D. The sample comprised peripheral blood or thyroid tissue (not recorded which). The clonotype originates from a woman aged 18-29 years with Graves' hyperthyroidism. The CDR3: CAGSECSQETQYF. Written as DNA, the CDR3 is TGTGCCGGCAGTGAATGCAGCCAAGAGACCCAGTACTTC.